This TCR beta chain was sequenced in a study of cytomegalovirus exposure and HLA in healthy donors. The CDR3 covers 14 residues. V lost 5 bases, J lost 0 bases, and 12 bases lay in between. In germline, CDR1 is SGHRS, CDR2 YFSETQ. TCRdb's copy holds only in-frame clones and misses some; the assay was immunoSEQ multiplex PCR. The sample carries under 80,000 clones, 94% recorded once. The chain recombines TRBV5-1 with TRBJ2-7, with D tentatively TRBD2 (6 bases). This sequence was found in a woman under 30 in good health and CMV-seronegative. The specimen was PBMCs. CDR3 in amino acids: CASSAYGGSYEQYF. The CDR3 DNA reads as TGCGCCAGCAGTGCGTACGGGGGCTCCTACGAGCAGTACTTC.